This T cell receptor beta chain was sequenced in a study of Ad26.COV2.S vaccination and SARS-CoV-2 variants. For the study at large: Donor had been placed in the Ad26.COV2.S arm of the COV1001 trial. Study-wide findings and caveats: Placebo recipients showed lower spike-specific TCR breadth than vaccinees.

Generated by immunoSEQ multiplex PCR, the TCRdb table keeps only in-frame clones and is missing some. The sample includes 350,000 to 600,000 clones, about nine tenths of them seen just once. The germline CDR1 and CDR2 sequences are SNHLY and FYNNEI. The junction had 12 bases not matched to a gene; V was cut back by 6 bases and J by 8 bases. The length of the CDR3 is 15 residues. Regarding this clone: Its matching antigen is unknown.

The sample's treatment: around 19 received Ad26.COV2.S at low or high dose, single or two shots; several received placebo; per-sample allocation not given. Sampling happened 63 days after the first vaccine or placebo injection. Built on an Ad26 vector, the vaccine expressed Wuhan-strain SARS-CoV-2 spike. The rearrangement uses TRBV2 and TRBJ2-1, with 8 bases matching TRBD2. This receptor was taken from a person aged 18 to 59 who received the Ad26.COV2.S COVID-19 vaccine or a placebo. The material was peripheral blood, obtained in a trial of Ad26.COV2.S vaccine versus placebo. The CDR3 loop reads CASRGGLAGSHEQFF. The CDR3 DNA sequence: TGTGCCAGCAGGGGAGGGCTAGCGGGTTCCCATGAGCAGTTCTTC.